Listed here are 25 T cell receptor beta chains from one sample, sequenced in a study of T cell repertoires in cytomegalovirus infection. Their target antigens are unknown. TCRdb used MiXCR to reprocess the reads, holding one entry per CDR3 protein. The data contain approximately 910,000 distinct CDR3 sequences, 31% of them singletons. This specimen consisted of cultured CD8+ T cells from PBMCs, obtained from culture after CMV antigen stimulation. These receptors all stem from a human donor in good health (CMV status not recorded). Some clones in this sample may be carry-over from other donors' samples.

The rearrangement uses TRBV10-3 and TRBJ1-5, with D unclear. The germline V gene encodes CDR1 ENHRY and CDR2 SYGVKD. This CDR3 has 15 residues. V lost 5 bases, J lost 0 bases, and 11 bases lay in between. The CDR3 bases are TGTGCCATCAGTCCAGACGGGGATAGCAATCAGCCCCAGCATTTT. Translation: CAISPDGDSNQPQHF.

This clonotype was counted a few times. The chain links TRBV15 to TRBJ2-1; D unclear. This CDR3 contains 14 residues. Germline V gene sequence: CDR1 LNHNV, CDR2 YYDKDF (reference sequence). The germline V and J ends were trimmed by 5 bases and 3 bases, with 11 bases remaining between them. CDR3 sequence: CATSPEAVYNEQFF. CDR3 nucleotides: TGTGCCACCAGCCCAGAGGCGGTCTACAATGAGCAGTTCTTC.

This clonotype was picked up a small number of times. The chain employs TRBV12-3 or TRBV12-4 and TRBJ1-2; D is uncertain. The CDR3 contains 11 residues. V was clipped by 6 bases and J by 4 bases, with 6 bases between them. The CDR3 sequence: CASRGLYGYTF. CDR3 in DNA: TGTGCCAGCAGGGGTCTCTATGGCTACACCTTC.

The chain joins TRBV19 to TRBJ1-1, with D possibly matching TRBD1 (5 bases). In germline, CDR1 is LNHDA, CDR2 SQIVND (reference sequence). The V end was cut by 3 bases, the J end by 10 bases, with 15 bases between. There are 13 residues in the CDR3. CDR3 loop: CASSMVGVMVAFF. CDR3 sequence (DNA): TGTGCCAGTAGTATGGTGGGGGTGATGGTAGCTTTCTTT.

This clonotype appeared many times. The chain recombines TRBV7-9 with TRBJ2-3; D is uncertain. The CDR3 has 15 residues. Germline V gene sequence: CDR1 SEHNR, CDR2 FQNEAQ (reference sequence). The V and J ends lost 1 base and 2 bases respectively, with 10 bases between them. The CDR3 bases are TGTGCCAGCAGCTTAGGCCACCTAGACACAGATACGCAGTATTTT. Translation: CASSLGHLDTDTQYF. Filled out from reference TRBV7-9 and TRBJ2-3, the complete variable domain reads DTGVSQNPRHKITKRGQNVTFRCDPISEHNRLYWYRQTLGQGPEFLTYFQNEAQLEKSRLLSDRFSAERPKGSFSTLEIQRTEQGDSAMYLCASSLGHLDTDTQYFGPGTRLTVL.

CDR3 DNA sequence: TGTGCCAGCAGCCAAGTGCTGTCGGAATACAATGAGCAGTTCTTC. Amino acids: CASSQVLSEYNEQFF. The chain is built from TRBV3-1 and TRBJ2-1; the D is unclear. CDR3 length: 15 residues. The germline V and J ends were trimmed by 1 base and 4 bases, with 11 bases remaining between them. Looked up from germline, CDR1 is LGHDT and CDR2 is YNNKEL (reference sequence).

This CDR3 is CASGFGSYGQAFTEAFF. CDR3 DNA: TGTGCTAGTGGTTTTGGCTCCTATGGACAGGCCTTCACTGAAGCTTTCTTT. J is TRBJ1-1 and V is TRBV12-5, with 7 bases that match TRBD1. V lost 3 bases to trimming and J lost 4 bases; unmatched junction nucleotides: 14. Per germline, CDR1 LGHNT and CDR2 FRNRAP. There are 17 residues in the CDR3. Together with reference TRBV12-5 and TRBJ1-1, the CDR3 gives the full variable domain: DARVTQTPRHKVTEMGQEVTMRCQPILGHNTVFWYRQTMMQGLELLAYFRNRAPLDDSGMPKDRFSAEMPDATLATLKIQPSEPRDSAVYFCASGFGSYGQAFTEAFFGQGTRLTVV.

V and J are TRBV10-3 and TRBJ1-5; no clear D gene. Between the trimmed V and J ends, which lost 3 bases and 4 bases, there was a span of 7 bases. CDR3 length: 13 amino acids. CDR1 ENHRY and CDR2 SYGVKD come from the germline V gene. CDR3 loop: CAISDSANQPQHF. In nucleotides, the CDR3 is TGTGCCATCAGTGATTCAGCAAATCAGCCCCAGCATTTT.

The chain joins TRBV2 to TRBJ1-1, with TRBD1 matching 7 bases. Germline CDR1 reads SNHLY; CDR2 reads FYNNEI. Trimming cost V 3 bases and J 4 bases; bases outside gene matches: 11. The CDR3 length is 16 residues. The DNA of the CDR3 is TGTGCCAGCAGTGAGGGACAGAGGGGAAGGACCACTGAAGCTTTCTTT. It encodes CASSEGQRGRTTEAFF.

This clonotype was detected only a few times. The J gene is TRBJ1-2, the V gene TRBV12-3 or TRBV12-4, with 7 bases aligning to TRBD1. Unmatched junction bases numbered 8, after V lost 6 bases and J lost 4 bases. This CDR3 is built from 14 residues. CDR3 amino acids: CASRPGGFGYGYTF. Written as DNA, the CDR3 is TGTGCCAGCAGGCCAGGGGGTTTTGGCTATGGCTACACCTTC.

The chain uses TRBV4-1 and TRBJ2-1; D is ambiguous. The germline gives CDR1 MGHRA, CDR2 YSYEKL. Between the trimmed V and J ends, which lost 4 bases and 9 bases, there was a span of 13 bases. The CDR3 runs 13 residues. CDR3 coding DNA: TGCGCCAGCAGCCCCAACTCTGCTAGTGAGCAGTTCTTC. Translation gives CASSPNSASEQFF.

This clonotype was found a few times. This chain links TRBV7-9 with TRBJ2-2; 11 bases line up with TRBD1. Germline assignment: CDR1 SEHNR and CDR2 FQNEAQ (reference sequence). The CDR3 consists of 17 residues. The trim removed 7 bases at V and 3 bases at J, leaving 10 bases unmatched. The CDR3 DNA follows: TGTGCCAGCATCCTAACCCGGGACAGGGGGGACACCGGGGAGCTGTTTTTT. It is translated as CASILTRDRGDTGELFF.

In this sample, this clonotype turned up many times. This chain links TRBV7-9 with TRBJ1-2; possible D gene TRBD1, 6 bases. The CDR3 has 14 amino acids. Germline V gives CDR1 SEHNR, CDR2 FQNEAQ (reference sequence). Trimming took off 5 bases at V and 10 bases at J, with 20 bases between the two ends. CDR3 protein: CASSRLTGTEDYTF. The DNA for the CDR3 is TGTGCCAGCAGCAGACTGACAGGCACTGAGGACTACACCTTC. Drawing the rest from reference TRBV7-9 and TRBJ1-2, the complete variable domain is DTGVSQNPRHKITKRGQNVTFRCDPISEHNRLYWYRQTLGQGPEFLTYFQNEAQLEKSRLLSDRFSAERPKGSFSTLEIQRTEQGDSAMYLCASSRLTGTEDYTFGSGTRLTVV.

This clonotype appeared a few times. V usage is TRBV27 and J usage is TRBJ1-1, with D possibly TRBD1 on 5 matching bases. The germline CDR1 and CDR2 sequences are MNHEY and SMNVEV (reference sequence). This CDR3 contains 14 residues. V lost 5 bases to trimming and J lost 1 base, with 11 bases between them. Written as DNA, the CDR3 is TGTGCCAGCAGTCACCAGCAGGGGAACACTGAAGCTTTCTTT. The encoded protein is CASSHQQGNTEAFF.

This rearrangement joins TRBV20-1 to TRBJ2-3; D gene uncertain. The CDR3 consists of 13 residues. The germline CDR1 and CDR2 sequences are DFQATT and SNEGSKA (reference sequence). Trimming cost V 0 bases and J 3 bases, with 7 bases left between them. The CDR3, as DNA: TGCAGTGCTAGAGATCCTCCAACAGATACGCAGTATTTT. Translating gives CSARDPPTDTQYF.

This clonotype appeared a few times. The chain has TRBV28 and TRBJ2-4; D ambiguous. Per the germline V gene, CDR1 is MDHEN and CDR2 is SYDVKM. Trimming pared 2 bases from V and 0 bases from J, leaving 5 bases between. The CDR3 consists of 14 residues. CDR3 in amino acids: CASSLPLAKNIQYF. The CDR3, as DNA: TGTGCCAGCAGTTTACCCTTAGCCAAAAACATTCAGTACTTC.

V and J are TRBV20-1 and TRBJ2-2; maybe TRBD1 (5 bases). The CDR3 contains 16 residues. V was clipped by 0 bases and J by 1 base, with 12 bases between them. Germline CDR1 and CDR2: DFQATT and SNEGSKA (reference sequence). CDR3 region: CSARDPGQGNTGELFF. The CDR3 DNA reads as TGCAGTGCTAGAGACCCGGGCCAGGGGAACACCGGGGAGCTGTTTTTT.

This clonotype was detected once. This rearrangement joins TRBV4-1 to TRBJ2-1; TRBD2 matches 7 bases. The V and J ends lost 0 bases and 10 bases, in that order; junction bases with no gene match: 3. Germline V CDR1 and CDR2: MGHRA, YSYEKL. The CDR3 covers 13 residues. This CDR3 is CASSQENGREQFF. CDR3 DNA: TGCGCCAGCAGCCAAGAAAACGGGAGGGAGCAGTTCTTC.

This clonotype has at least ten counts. In nucleotides, the CDR3 is TGTGCCAGCAGCTTAAAAGGGGGAGGGTACAATCAGCCCCAGCATTTT. This translates into CASSLKGGGYNQPQHF. The V and J genes are TRBV7-8 and TRBJ1-5; TRBD1 might be the D (6 bases). This CDR3 has 16 residues. With 2 bases removed from V and 3 bases from J, the gap between germline ends came to 14 bases. Germline CDR1 reads SGHVS; CDR2 reads FQNEAQ.

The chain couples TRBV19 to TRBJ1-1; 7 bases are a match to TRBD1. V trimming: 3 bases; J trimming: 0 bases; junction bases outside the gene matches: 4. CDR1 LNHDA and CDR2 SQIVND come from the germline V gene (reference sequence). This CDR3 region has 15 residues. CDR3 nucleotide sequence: TGTGCCAGTAGTATCGGGACAGAAGTGAACACTGAAGCTTTCTTT. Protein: CASSIGTEVNTEAFF. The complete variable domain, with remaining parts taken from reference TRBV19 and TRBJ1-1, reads DGGITQSPKYLFRKEGQNVTLSCEQNLNHDAMYWYRQDPGQGLRLIYYSQIVNDFQKGDIAEGYSVSREKKESFPLTVTSAQKNPTAFYLCASSIGTEVNTEAFFGQGTRLTVV.

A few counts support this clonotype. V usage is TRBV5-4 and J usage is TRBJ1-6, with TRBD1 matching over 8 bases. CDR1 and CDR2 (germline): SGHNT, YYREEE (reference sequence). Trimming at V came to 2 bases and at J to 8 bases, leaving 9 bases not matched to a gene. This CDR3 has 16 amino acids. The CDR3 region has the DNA TGTGCCAGCAGCTTTTCAGGGGGCGATTTTTATTCACCCCTCCACTTT. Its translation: CASSFSGGDFYSPLHF.

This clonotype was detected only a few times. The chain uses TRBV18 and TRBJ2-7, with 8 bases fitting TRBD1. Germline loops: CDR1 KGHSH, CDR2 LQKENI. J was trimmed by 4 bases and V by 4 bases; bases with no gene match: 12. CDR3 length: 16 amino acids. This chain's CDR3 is CASSLSRTGFSYEQYV. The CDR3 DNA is TGTGCCAGCTCACTCTCCCGGACAGGGTTTTCGTACGAGCAGTACGTC.

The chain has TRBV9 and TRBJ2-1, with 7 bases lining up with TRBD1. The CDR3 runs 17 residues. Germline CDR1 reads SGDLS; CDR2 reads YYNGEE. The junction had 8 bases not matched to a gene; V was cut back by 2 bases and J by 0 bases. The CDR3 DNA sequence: TGTGCCAGCAGCGTTCTGACAGGGACAAGCTCCTACAATGAGCAGTTCTTC. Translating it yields CASSVLTGTSSYNEQFF.

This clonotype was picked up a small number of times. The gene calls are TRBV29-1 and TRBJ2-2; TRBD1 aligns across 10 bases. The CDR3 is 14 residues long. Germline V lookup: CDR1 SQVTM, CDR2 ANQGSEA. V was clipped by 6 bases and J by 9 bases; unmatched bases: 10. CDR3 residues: CSVLSGTGDRELFF. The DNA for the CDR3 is TGCAGCGTCCTATCCGGGACAGGGGACCGGGAGCTGTTTTTT.

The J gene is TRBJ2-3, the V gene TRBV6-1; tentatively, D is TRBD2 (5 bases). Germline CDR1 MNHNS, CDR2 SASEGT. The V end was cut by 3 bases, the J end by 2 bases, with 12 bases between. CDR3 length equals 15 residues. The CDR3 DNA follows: TGTGCCAGCAGTGAGACTACGATTGACACAGATACGCAGTATTTT. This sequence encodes CASSETTIDTDTQYF.